These 21 T cell receptor beta chains were sequenced from one sample in a study of CXCR3-negative and CXCR3-positive naive CD8 T cells. cDNA libraries for TRB were generated by 5' RACE incorporating UMI labels. TCRdb re-called the 5' RACE reads and gives one entry per CDR3 protein, without DNA. This sample's table has 100,000 to 150,000 distinct CDR3 sequences. Sequencing was performed on naive CXCR3- CD8+ T cells from blood. Subset given: CD45RO-CCR7+CD27+CD95- naive CD8+ T cells lacking CXCR3 (TNR3-). Every receptor here comes from a human donor in good health. Some clones in this sample may be carry-over from other donors' samples.

The chain employs TRBV7-8 and TRBJ1-2; no DNA is available, so the TRBD1 call from TCRdb remains unchecked. The CDR3 is 15 amino acids. CDR1 is SGHVS, CDR2 FQNEAQ, per germline. The CDR3 reads CASSLLQGPHYGYTF.

The gene calls are TRBV28 and TRBJ2-1; as DNA is missing, the TRBD2 call by TCRdb cannot be tested. The CDR3 sequence is 20 residues long. Germline CDR1 reads MDHEN; CDR2 reads SYDVKM. This chain's CDR3 is CASREPGLAGGSLSYNEQFF.

The CDR3 region is CSVEGGGSPRGYTF. The chain is built from TRBV29-1 and TRBJ1-2; the TCRdb call, TRBD1, lacks DNA for checking. The length of the CDR3 is 14 residues. Germline assignment: CDR1 SQVTM and CDR2 ANQGSEA.

This chain links TRBV19 with TRBJ2-1; no DNA is available, so the TRBD1 call from TCRdb remains unchecked. The CDR3 sequence is 15 residues long. Germline-derived CDR1 and CDR2 are LNHDA and SQIVND (reference sequence). CDR3 amino acids: CASSATGSPYNEQFF.

V usage is TRBV4-1 and J usage is TRBJ2-1; TCRdb selects TRBD1, and the lack of DNA leaves this call unchecked. From germline, CDR1 is MGHRA and CDR2 YSYEKL. The CDR3 is 19 amino acids. Here the CDR3 reads CASSHRDTIDVSSYNEQFF.

The V gene is TRBV28, the J gene TRBJ2-3; the D gene TCRdb calls, TRBD1, cannot be checked with no DNA. The CDR3 runs to 15 residues. Germline assignment: CDR1 MDHEN and CDR2 SYDVKM. The CDR3 loop is CASSLRTGGTDTQYF.

CDR3: CASSISTRDRPNSPLHF. The chain uses TRBV28 and TRBJ1-6; the TCRdb call, TRBD1, lacks DNA for checking. In germline, CDR1 is MDHEN, CDR2 SYDVKM. This CDR3 contains 17 residues.

The chain is built from TRBV29-1 and TRBJ2-7; TCRdb outputs TRBD2, but without DNA this stays unchecked. Germline V gene lookup returns CDR1 SQVTM and CDR2 ANQGSEA. This CDR3 comprises 17 residues. CDR3 in amino acids: CSVEGDSSGSLSYEQYF.

V is TRBV7-9 and J is TRBJ1-2; TCRdb's D call, TRBD1, is unchecked because there is no DNA. Germline CDR1 SEHNR, CDR2 FQNEAQ (reference sequence). This CDR3 contains 13 residues. CDR3 protein: CASSTPQGSSYTF.

This chain links TRBV25-1 with TRBJ2-1. In germline, CDR1 is MGHDK, CDR2 SYGVNS. The CDR3 covers 11 residues. This CDR3 is CASISSDEQFF.

The CDR3 is CATSRERTGNQPQHF. The chain recombines TRBV15 with TRBJ1-5; the TRBD1 assignment by TCRdb is unverifiable without DNA. CDR1 is LNHNV and CDR2 is YYDKDF in the germline V gene (reference sequence). CDR3 length equals 15 residues.

The rearrangement joins TRBV9 to TRBJ2-1. Germline CDR1 and CDR2: SGDLS and YYNGEE. The CDR3 sequence is 15 residues long. This chain's CDR3 is CASSVATSSYNEQFF.

The CDR3 reads CASTEREGVYNEQFF. The chain combines TRBV28 with TRBJ2-1; TCRdb selects TRBD2, and the lack of DNA leaves this call unchecked. The CDR3 spans 15 residues. Germline V gene data show CDR1 as MDHEN and CDR2 as SYDVKM.

The chain is built from TRBV7-2 and TRBJ2-1. The germline CDR1 and CDR2 sequences are SGHTA and FQGNSA. The CDR3 runs 17 residues. CDR3 sequence reads: CASSLAGRYSSYNEQFF.

The chain joins TRBV20-1 to TRBJ2-5; TCRdb outputs TRBD2, but without DNA this stays unchecked. This CDR3 is 14 amino acids long. In germline, CDR1 is DFQATT, CDR2 SNEGSKA (reference sequence). CDR3 sequence reads: CSARGAGGRETQYF.

The V call is TRBV29-1, the J call TRBJ2-2. This CDR3 is built from 14 residues. Per germline, CDR1 SQVTM and CDR2 ANQGSEA. The CDR3 region is CSVEDRPGAGELFF.

The chain has TRBV5-4 and TRBJ1-2; TCRdb outputs TRBD1, but without DNA this stays unchecked. The CDR3 sequence is 14 residues long. Germline assignment: CDR1 SGHNT and CDR2 YYREEE (reference sequence). The CDR3 reads CASSPDRSGYGYTF.

The chain has TRBV5-1 and TRBJ2-1; TCRdb calls TRBD1, which cannot be checked without DNA. This CDR3 spans 18 amino acids. Per the germline V gene, CDR1 is SGHRS and CDR2 is YFSETQ. The CDR3 sequence is CASNDRDRGDLDVNEQFF. Full variable domain (missing parts from reference TRBV5-1 and TRBJ2-1): KAGVTQTPRYLIKTRGQQVTLSCSPISGHRSVSWYQQTPGQGLQFLFEYFSETQRNKGNFPGRFSGRQFSNSRSEMNVSTLELGDSALYLCASNDRDRGDLDVNEQFFGPGTRLTVL.

V usage is TRBV15 and J usage is TRBJ2-7. The germline V gene encodes CDR1 LNHNV and CDR2 YYDKDF (reference sequence). CDR3 length: 14 amino acids. The CDR3 sequence is CATSPSQGTYEQYF.

V is TRBV5-3 and J is TRBJ2-1. TRBV5-3 is sorted into the ORF group, with uncertain function. The CDR3 length is 16 residues. The CDR3 protein is CARSLGQDAINNEQFF.

The V and J genes are TRBV27 and TRBJ2-7; TCRdb proposes TRBD1, but this gene call is untestable without DNA. Germline V CDR1 and CDR2: MNHEY, SMNVEV (reference sequence). The CDR3 runs to 16 residues. The CDR3: CASSYQGALGPYEQYF.